Shown below are 6 T cell receptor beta chains from a single sample sequenced in a study of blood T cell repertoires in COVID-19. Measured with immunoSEQ multiplex PCR; TCRdb has only the in-frame clones, and not every one. The profile shows 150,000 to 200,000 clones, under 90% of them singletons. Sequencing input: PBMCs or T cells enriched from blood (not recorded which). These receptors came from a middle-aged man who had recovered from COVID-19.

The count of this clone is one. The gene calls are TRBV5-5 and TRBJ2-6; D possibly corresponds to TRBD1 (6 bases). The CDR3 runs to 18 residues. CDR1 and CDR2 (germline): SGHKS, YYEKEE (reference sequence). Trimming took 0 bases from V and 2 from J, leaving 15 bases between them. The CDR3 loop reads CASSLGLGAAAGANVLTF. The CDR3 DNA reads TGTGCCAGCAGCTTGGGACTGGGGGCGGCTGCTGGGGCCAACGTCCTGACTTTC.

The chain employs TRBV6-6 and TRBJ1-2, with 11 bases identical to TRBD1. The CDR3 is made up of 14 amino acids. J lost 7 bases, V lost 4 bases, and 5 bases had no gene match. Per the germline V gene, CDR1 is MNHNY and CDR2 is SVGAGI (reference sequence). The CDR3 loop is CASSSGQGASGYTF. Here the CDR3 DNA reads TGTGCCAGCAGTTCCGGACAGGGGGCGTCTGGCTACACCTTC.

This rearrangement joins TRBV2 to TRBJ2-5; tentative D call: TRBD2 (6 bases). CDR1 is SNHLY and CDR2 is FYNNEI in the germline V gene. Trimming shortened V by 8 bases and J by 2 bases, and 12 bases separated the two germline ends. CDR3 length: 13 amino acids. The CDR3 spells CASLPEGQETQYF. DNA of the CDR3: TGTGCCAGCCTACCGGAGGGACAAGAGACCCAGTACTTC.

The rearrangement joins TRBV7-9 to TRBJ2-3; no firm D call. Between the trimmed V and J ends, which lost 5 bases and 0 bases, there was a span of 3 bases. CDR1 SEHNR and CDR2 FQNEAQ come from the germline V gene (reference sequence). The CDR3 is 12 amino acids. The CDR3 region is CASSLSTDTQYF. The CDR3 bases are TGTGCCAGCAGCCTAAGCACAGATACGCAGTATTTT.

The sample holds one count of this clone. The genes are TRBV19 and TRBJ1-5; D gene unclear. Per the germline V gene, CDR1 is LNHDA and CDR2 is SQIVND (reference sequence). This CDR3 comprises 14 residues. Trimming stripped 2 bases from V and 5 bases from J, with 10 bases between. CDR3 bases: TGTGCCAGTAGTATATTCCAAAATGATCAGCCCCAGCATTTT. This translates into CASSIFQNDQPQHF.

As regards this clone: This specimen includes other DNA sequences encoding the same CDR3. The chain has TRBV5-1 and TRBJ1-1; 10 bases agree with TRBD1. This CDR3 is 14 amino acids long. CDR1 is SGHRS and CDR2 is YFSETQ in the germline V gene. J lost 5 bases, V lost 1 base, and 2 bases had no gene match. CDR3 amino acids: CASSLMGQGTEAFF. The CDR3 bases are TGCGCCAGCAGCTTGATGGGACAGGGGACTGAAGCTTTCTTT.